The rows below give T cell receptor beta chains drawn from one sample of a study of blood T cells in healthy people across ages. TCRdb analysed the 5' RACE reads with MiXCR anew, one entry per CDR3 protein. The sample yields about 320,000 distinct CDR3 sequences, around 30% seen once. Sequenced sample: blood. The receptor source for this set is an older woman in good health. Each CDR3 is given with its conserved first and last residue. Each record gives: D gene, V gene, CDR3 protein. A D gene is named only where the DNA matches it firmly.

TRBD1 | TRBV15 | CAPFWDSQETQYF
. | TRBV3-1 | CASSQWLSEGDYGYTF
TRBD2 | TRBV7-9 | CASSSTSGSSDEQFF
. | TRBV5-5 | CASSTALGVEAEQETQYF
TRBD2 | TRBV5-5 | CASSLGPGLAGNQETQYF
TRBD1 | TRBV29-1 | CSVLTGITGGTEAFF
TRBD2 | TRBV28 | CASIAGGTDTQYF
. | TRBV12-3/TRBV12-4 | CASSFGRHEQYF
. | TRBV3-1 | CATLDAGRGETQYF
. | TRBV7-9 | CASSLASDFKQFF
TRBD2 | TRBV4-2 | CASSQEGGRAQETQYF
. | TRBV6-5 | CASSYISTANTPYGYTF
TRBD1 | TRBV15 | CATSGGQSYTGELFF
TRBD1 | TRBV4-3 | CASSGQGAPGNTIYF
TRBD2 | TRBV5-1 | CASSSILAVASGANVLTF